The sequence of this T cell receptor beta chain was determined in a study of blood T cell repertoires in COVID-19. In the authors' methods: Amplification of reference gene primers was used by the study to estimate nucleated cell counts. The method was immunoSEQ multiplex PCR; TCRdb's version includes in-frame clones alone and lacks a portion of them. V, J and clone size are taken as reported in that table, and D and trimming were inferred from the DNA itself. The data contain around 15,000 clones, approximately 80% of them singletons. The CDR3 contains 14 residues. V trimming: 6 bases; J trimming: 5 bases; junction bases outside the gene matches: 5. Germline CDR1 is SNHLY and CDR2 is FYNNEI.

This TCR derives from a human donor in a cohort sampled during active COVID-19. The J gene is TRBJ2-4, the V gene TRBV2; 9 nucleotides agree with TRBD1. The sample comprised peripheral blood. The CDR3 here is CASSQQGAENIQYF. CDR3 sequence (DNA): TGTGCCAGCAGCCAACAGGGGGCGGAAAACATTCAGTACTTC.